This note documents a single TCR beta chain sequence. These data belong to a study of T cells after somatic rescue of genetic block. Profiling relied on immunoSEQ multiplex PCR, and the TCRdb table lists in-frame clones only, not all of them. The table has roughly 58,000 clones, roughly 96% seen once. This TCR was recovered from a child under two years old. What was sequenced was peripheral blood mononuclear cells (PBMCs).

This chain's CDR3 is CASSRRWANVLTF. CDR3 nucleotides: TGTGCCAGCAGTCGGCGTTGGGCCAACGTCCTGACTTTC. The chain couples TRBV27 to TRBJ2-6; no reliable D call. There are 13 residues in the CDR3. V lost 5 bases and J 5 bases, leaving 7 bases between the germline ends. Germline loops: CDR1 MNHEY, CDR2 SMNVEV (reference sequence).